Listed below are T cell receptor beta chains from one sample, sequenced in a study of T cell responses to AZD1222 COVID-19 vaccine. Some clones are missing from TCRdb's copy, which holds only in-frame ones; the method was immunoSEQ multiplex PCR. The data contain 84,000 or so clones, about 93% of them seen just once; the ten biggest clones take up 4% to 6%. Sequences were derived from peripheral blood, sampled on day 0 of MenACWY control vaccination. These receptors came from an adult in good health. Each CDR3 is given with its conserved first and last residue. The D gene is left open where the match is weak. Expanded clones get a size class; other rows say once, few or many, or leave the size out.

d_gene: .
abundance: .
v_gene: TRBV7-9
j_gene: TRBJ1-6
CDR3nt: TGTGCCAGCAGCTTAAGGGGGGTGAGTTCACCCCTCCACTTT
CDR3aa: CASSLRGVSSPLHF

d_gene: TRBD2
abundance: once
v_gene: TRBV5-4
j_gene: TRBJ2-2
CDR3nt: TGTGCCGGCAGAGAGGGACTAGCGGGAGGGCCCGCCGGGGAGCTGTTTTTT
CDR3aa: CAGREGLAGGPAGELFF

d_gene: .
abundance: .
v_gene: TRBV7-6
j_gene: TRBJ2-7
CDR3nt: TGTGCCAGCAGCCTTCAGTCTTACGTGACCTACGAGCAGTACTTC
CDR3aa: CASSLQSYVTYEQYF

d_gene: TRBD1
abundance: .
v_gene: TRBV6-5
j_gene: TRBJ2-7
CDR3nt: TGTGCCAGCAGCATAGGCGGACAGGGGGCTTTTGAGCAGTACTTC
CDR3aa: CASSIGGQGAFEQYF

d_gene: .
abundance: .
v_gene: TRBV5-1
j_gene: TRBJ2-5
CDR3nt: TGCGCCAGCAGCAGAAGACAGAATCAAGAGACCCAGTACTTC
CDR3aa: CASSRRQNQETQYF

d_gene: TRBD2
abundance: .
v_gene: TRBV19
j_gene: TRBJ2-3
CDR3nt: TGTGCCAGTAGTCTCCGGACTAGCGCAGATACGCAGTATTTT
CDR3aa: CASSLRTSADTQYF

d_gene: .
abundance: .
v_gene: TRBV24-1
j_gene: TRBJ1-2
CDR3nt: TGTGCCACCAGTCATCCTTCTCGGGGCTACACCTTC
CDR3aa: CATSHPSRGYTF

d_gene: TRBD2
abundance: .
v_gene: TRBV5-1
j_gene: TRBJ2-5
CDR3nt: TGCGCCAGCAGCTTCCAGCGGGAGGAGACCCAGTACTTC
CDR3aa: CASSFQREETQYF

d_gene: .
abundance: .
v_gene: TRBV15
j_gene: TRBJ1-6
CDR3nt: TGTGCCACCAGCAGAGATCGGAGTAGACCCCTCCACTTT
CDR3aa: CATSRDRSRPLHF

d_gene: TRBD2
abundance: .
v_gene: TRBV28
j_gene: TRBJ2-7
CDR3nt: TGTGCCAGCAGCCAAGTCCCGGGACTAGCGGGAGGGAGGGTCTACGAGCAGTACTTC
CDR3aa: CASSQVPGLAGGRVYEQYF